The T cell receptor beta chain described here comes from a study of graft-versus-host responses after intestinal transplantation. On the study more broadly: Recipients across the board were started on anti-thymocyte globulin induction, then kept on tacrolimus and steroids for about 3 years.

Assay: immunoSEQ multiplex PCR; the TCRdb copy retains only in-frame clones and omits some. The sample includes about 27,000 clones, 82% seen only once; the top ten take around 0.7%. The study's findings and limits: GvH clones were found in recipient marrow; some appeared first in ileum or blood.

The V gene lost 1 base and the J gene lost 0 bases, with 13 bases spanning the gap. The CDR3 sequence is 15 residues long. Looked up from germline, CDR1 is GTSNPN and CDR2 is SVGIG (reference sequence). Details on this clone: The antigen is unknown.

The sample consisted of unstimulated CD4+ T cells sorted from spleen or lymph node cells, taken before intestinal transplant. This sequence was found in a human donor who received an intestinal transplant. V is TRBV30 and J is TRBJ2-7, with D tentatively TRBD2 (6 bases). The CDR3 DNA sequence: TGTGCCTGGAGTGGGGTAGCGGACACCTCCTACGAGCAGTACTTC. This sequence encodes CAWSGVADTSYEQYF.